The sequence of this TCR beta chain was determined in a study of blood T cells in healthy people across ages. The V and J ends lost 5 bases and 9 bases respectively, with 14 bases between them. CDR3 length: 13 amino acids. Germline V gives CDR1 SGHAT, CDR2 FQNNGV. This clonotype showed up just a few times. Together with a sample-barcoded 5' primer, a J-beta primer mix was included in a second PCR lasting about 6 to 11 cycles. TCRdb reprocessed the 5' RACE reads via MiXCR and lists one record per CDR3 protein. The sample consists of approximately 820,000 distinct CDR3 sequences, under 55% of them appearing once.

This sequence joins TRBV11-2 and TRBJ2-1, with D possibly matching TRBD2 (6 bases). The sample consisted of blood. This receptor was identified in a man between 60 and 75 years old in good health. The CDR3 sequence: CASSKEGLIEQFF. The DNA for the CDR3 is TGTGCCAGCAGCAAAGAGGGACTGATTGAGCAGTTCTTC. The whole variable domain, filled in from reference TRBV11-2 and TRBJ2-1, reads EAGVAQSPRYKIIEKRQSVAFWCNPISGHATLYWYQQILGQGPKLLIQFQNNGVVDDSQLPKDRFSAERLKGVDSTLKIQPAKLEDSAVYLCASSKEGLIEQFFGPGTRLTVL.